This T cell receptor beta chain is from a study of shared clonotypes between healthy human individuals. This CDR3 has 15 amino acids. V gave up 1 base and J gave up 4 bases, with 14 bases separating them. Looked up from germline, CDR1 is SGDLS and CDR2 is YYNGEE. Assay: immunoSEQ multiplex PCR; the TCRdb copy retains only in-frame clones and omits some. The sample gives 2 million to 2.5 million clones, 90% to 95% of which show up once; 0.35% to 0.5% is in the top ten. This sequence joins TRBV9 and TRBJ1-2; weak D call: TRBD1 (6 bases). Specimen: naive CD4+ T cells from PBMCs. As to subset: CD45RA+ positively selected. This TCR derives from a man between 18 and 35 years old in good health. Some clones in this sample may be carry-over from other donors' samples. The CDR3 sequence is CASSVYKGVCYGYTF. In nucleotides, the CDR3 is TGTGCCAGCAGCGTATATAAGGGGGTCTGCTATGGCTACACCTTC.